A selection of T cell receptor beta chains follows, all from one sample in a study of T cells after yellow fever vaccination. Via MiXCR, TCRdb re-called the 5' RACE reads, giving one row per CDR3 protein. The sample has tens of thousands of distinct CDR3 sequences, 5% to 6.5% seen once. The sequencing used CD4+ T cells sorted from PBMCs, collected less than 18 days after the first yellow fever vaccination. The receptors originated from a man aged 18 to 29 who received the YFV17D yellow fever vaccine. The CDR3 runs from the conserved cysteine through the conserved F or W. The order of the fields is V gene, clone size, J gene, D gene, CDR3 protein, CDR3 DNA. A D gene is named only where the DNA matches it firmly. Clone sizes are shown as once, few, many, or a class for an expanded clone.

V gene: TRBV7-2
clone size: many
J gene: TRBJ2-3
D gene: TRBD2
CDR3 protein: CASSFRLSPGLAESTDTQYF
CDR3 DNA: TGTGCCAGCAGCTTCCGCCTTTCACCGGGACTAGCGGAGAGCACAGATACGCAGTATTTT

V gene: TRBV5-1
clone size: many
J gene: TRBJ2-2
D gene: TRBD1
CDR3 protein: CASSLALQGTNTGELFF
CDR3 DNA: TGCGCCAGCAGCTTGGCCCTACAGGGGACGAACACCGGGGAGCTGTTTTTT

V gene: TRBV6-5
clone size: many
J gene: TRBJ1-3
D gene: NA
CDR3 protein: CASSSHLPTGFSGNTIYF
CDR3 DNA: TGTGCCAGCAGTTCTCACCTTCCGACAGGCTTCTCTGGAAACACCATATATTTT

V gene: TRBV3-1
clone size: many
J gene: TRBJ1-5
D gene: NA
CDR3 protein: CASSQSSSNQPQHF
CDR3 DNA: TGTGCCAGCAGCCAGTCCTCCAGCAATCAGCCCCAGCATTTT

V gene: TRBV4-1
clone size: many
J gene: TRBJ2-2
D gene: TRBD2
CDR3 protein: CASSQEGAGGNTGELFF
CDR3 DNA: TGCGCCAGCAGCCAAGAAGGCGCGGGGGGGAACACCGGGGAGCTGTTTTTT

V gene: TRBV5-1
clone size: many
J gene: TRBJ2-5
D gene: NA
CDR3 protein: CASRSGGYQETQYF
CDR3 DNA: TGCGCCAGCAGGTCTGGGGGCTACCAAGAGACCCAGTACTTC

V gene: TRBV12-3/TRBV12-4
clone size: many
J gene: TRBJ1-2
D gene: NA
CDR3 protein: CASSQGVSNYGYTF
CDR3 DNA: TGTGCCAGCAGTCAAGGGGTTTCTAACTATGGCTACACCTTC

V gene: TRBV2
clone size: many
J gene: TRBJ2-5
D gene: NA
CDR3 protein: CASNLARSYQETQYF
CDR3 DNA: TGTGCCAGCAACCTTGCCCGGTCATACCAAGAGACCCAGTACTTC

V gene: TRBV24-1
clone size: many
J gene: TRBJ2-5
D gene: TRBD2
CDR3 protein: CATSDTASGGASETQYF
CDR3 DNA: TGTGCCACCAGTGATACTGCTAGCGGGGGGGCCTCGGAGACCCAGTACTTC

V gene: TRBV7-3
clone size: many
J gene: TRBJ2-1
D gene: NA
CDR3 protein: CASSPPGGNHEQFF
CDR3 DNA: TGTGCCAGCAGCCCCCCAGGGGGGAACCATGAGCAGTTCTTC

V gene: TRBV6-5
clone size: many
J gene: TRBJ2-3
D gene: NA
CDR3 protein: CASSRSRDTTDTQYF
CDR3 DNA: TGTGCCAGCAGTCGGTCCAGGGATACAACAGATACGCAGTATTTT

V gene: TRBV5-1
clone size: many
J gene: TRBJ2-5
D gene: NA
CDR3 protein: CASSSGVQETQYF
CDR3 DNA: TGCGCCAGCAGCTCGGGGGTACAAGAGACCCAGTACTTC

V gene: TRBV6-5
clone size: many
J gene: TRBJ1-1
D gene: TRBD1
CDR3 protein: CASSRDRANTEAFF
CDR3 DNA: TGTGCCAGCAGCCGGGACAGAGCGAACACTGAAGCTTTCTTT

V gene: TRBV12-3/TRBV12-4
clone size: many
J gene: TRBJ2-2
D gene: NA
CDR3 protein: CASAIGAGGELFF
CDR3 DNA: TGTGCCAGCGCTATTGGGGCCGGCGGGGAGCTGTTTTTT

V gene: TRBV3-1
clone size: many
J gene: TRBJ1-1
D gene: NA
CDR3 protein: CASSQGGAGTEAFF
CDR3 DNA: TGTGCCAGCAGCCAAGGGGGCGCGGGCACTGAAGCTTTCTTT

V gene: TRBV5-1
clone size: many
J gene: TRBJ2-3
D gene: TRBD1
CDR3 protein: CASTYGGTGLAGDTQYF
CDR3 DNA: TGCGCCAGCACCTACGGAGGGACAGGGCTGGCGGGAGATACGCAGTATTTT

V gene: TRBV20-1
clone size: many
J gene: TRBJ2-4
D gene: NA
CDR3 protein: CSVYSSNIQYF
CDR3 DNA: TGCAGTGTTTATTCCAGTAACATTCAGTACTTC

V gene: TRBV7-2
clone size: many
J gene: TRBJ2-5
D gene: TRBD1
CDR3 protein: CASSPMTGGTGETQYF
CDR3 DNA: TGTGCCAGCAGCCCCATGACAGGGGGTACTGGGGAGACCCAGTACTTC

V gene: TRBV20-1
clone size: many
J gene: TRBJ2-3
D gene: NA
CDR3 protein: CSARELGGTDTQYF
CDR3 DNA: TGCAGTGCTAGAGAGCTAGGAGGCACAGATACGCAGTATTTT

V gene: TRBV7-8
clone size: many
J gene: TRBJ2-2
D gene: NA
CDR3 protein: CASSIDRLNTGELFF
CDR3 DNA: TGTGCCAGCAGCATCGACAGGTTAAACACCGGGGAGCTGTTTTTT

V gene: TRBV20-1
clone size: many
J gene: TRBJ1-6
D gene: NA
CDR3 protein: CSAPGGGNSPLHF
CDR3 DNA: TGCAGTGCCCCGGGAGGTGGGAATTCACCCCTCCACTTT

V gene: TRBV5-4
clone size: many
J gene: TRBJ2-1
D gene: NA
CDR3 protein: CATIPGGSYNEQFF
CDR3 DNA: TGTGCCACCATCCCAGGGGGGTCCTACAATGAGCAGTTCTTC

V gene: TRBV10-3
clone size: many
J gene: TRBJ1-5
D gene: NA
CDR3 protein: CAISESGVNSNQPQHF
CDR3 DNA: TGTGCCATCAGTGAGTCGGGAGTGAATAGCAATCAGCCCCAGCATTTT